The next 19 T cell receptor beta chains were all read from a single sample in a study of cytomegalovirus exposure and HLA in healthy donors. The PCR used 60 Vbeta and 13 Jbeta primers. The protocol was immunoSEQ multiplex PCR, while the TCRdb copy is restricted to in-frame clones and leaves out a portion. The sample contains 35,000 to 50,000 clones, about 80% of which appear only once. The source material was PBMCs. These receptors all come from a man aged 25-40 years in good health and CMV-seronegative.

J is TRBJ1-2 and V is TRBV19, with 7 bases lining up with TRBD1. Germline V gives CDR1 LNHDA, CDR2 SQIVND (reference sequence). The V gene end was trimmed by 2 bases and the J gene end by 4 bases; junction bases not matched to a gene: 7. This CDR3 has 15 residues. In DNA, the CDR3 is TGTGCCAGTAGTATACGGCAGGGGGATAGCTATGGCTACACCTTC. Its translation: CASSIRQGDSYGYTF.

The J gene is TRBJ2-3, the V gene TRBV7-6; 13 nucleotides align to TRBD2. Unmatched junction bases numbered 0, after V lost 0 bases and J lost 12 bases. The CDR3 spans 13 residues. The germline CDR1 and CDR2 sequences are SGHVS and FNYEAQ. In DNA form, the CDR3 reads TGTGCCAGCAGCTTAGCGGGACTAGCGGGACAGTATTTT. It is translated as CASSLAGLAGQYF.

A few counts support this clone. This chain uses TRBV7-9 with TRBJ2-2; D is unresolved. Trimming pared 2 bases from V and 3 bases from J, leaving 7 bases between. The CDR3 runs 14 residues. Germline V gene lookup returns CDR1 SEHNR and CDR2 FQNEAQ (reference sequence). This chain's CDR3 is CASSLFTYTGELFF. DNA for the CDR3: TGTGCCAGCAGCTTATTCACTTACACCGGGGAGCTGTTTTTT.

The chain has TRBV9 and TRBJ2-1; TRBD2 agrees at 7 bases. The CDR3 consists of 16 residues. Trimming cost V 0 bases and J 4 bases; bases outside gene matches: 7. CDR1 SGDLS and CDR2 YYNGEE come from the germline V gene. CDR3 in DNA: TGTGCCAGCAGCGTAGCCAGCGGGAACACTTACAATGAGCAGTTCTTC. Encoded protein: CASSVASGNTYNEQFF.

This chain uses TRBV30 with TRBJ1-5; D gene uncertain. CDR3 length equals 13 residues. The germline V gene encodes CDR1 GTSNPN and CDR2 SVGIG (reference sequence). Trimming took 1 base from V and 2 from J, leaving 6 bases between them. In DNA form, the CDR3 reads TGTGCCTGGAGTGGGGAGGGCAATCAGCCCCAGCATTTT. It yields the protein CAWSGEGNQPQHF. The full variable domain, completed using reference TRBV30 and TRBJ1-5, is SQTIHQWPATLVQPVGSPLSLECTVEGTSNPNLYWYRQAAGRGLQLLFYSVGIGQISSEVPQNLSASRPQDRQFILSSKKLLLSDSGFYLCAWSGEGNQPQHFGDGTRLSIL.

The chain employs TRBV5-5 and TRBJ2-2; D perhaps matches TRBD1 (6 bases). The CDR3 covers 15 residues. Per germline, CDR1 SGHKS and CDR2 YYEKEE (reference sequence). Trimming cost V 7 bases and J 0 bases, with 13 bases left between them. The CDR3: CASATGTTNTGELFF. The DNA of the CDR3 is TGTGCCAGCGCCACCGGGACAACGAACACCGGGGAGCTGTTTTTT.

The chain employs TRBV21-1 and TRBJ1-5; the table's D call of TRBD1 was not tested on the DNA. TRBV21-1 is a known pseudogene. This CDR3 is 17 amino acids long. The CDR3 is CASSKGPDRDNNQPQHF. CDR3 sequence (DNA): TGTGCCAGCAGCAAAGGTCCTGACAGGGACAACAATCAGCCCCAGCATTTT.

This clone was recorded a few times. CDR3 sequence: CASSFRSGMDTQYF. DNA for the CDR3: TGTGCCAGCAGTTTTCGGAGCGGGATGGATACGCAGTATTTT. J is TRBJ2-3 and V is TRBV27; 7 bases agree with TRBD2. The CDR3 covers 14 residues. Germline V lookup: CDR1 MNHEY, CDR2 SMNVEV (reference sequence). Unmatched junction bases numbered 6, after V lost 3 bases and J lost 6 bases.

The rearrangement uses TRBV6-5 and TRBJ1-6; possible D gene TRBD1, 6 bases. V was clipped by 2 bases and J by 9 bases, with 17 bases between them. The length of the CDR3 is 16 residues. CDR1 MNHEY and CDR2 SVGAGI come from the germline V gene. The CDR3 DNA reads as TGTGCCAGCAGTTACGAAGGGGGTAGGTTCGGTTCACCCCTCCACTTT. It is translated as CASSYEGGRFGSPLHF.

The V gene is TRBV5-1, the J gene TRBJ2-7; D possibly corresponds to TRBD1 (5 bases). Germline V gene data show CDR1 as SGHRS and CDR2 as YFSETQ. With 6 bases removed from V and 3 bases from J, the gap between germline ends came to 7 bases. The CDR3 length is 11 residues. As DNA, the CDR3 is TGCGCCAGCAAGGACAACTACGAGCAGTACTTC. Translating gives CASKDNYEQYF.

This chain uses TRBV5-4 with TRBJ2-7, with D tentatively TRBD2 (6 bases). The CDR3 extends over 14 amino acids. CDR1 and CDR2 from the germline V gene are SGHNT and YYREEE (reference sequence). V was clipped by 3 bases and J by 0 bases, with 10 bases between them. The CDR3 DNA reads as TGTGCCAGCAGCTCACAGGACTACTCCTACGAGCAGTACTTC. Encoded protein: CASSSQDYSYEQYF.

This clone has only one observation. This chain uses TRBV5-5 with TRBJ1-1, with 8 bases matching TRBD1. The germline V gene has CDR1 SGHKS and CDR2 YYEKEE (reference sequence). Germline trimming cut 5 bases from V and 6 bases from J; bases unmatched to any gene: 6. This CDR3 region has 13 residues. The CDR3 loop reads CASRRTGIPEAFF. The CDR3 DNA follows: TGTGCCAGCAGGCGGACAGGGATACCTGAAGCTTTCTTT.

This chain links TRBV10-1 with TRBJ1-2; maybe TRBD1 (5 bases). The CDR3 contains 15 residues. Germline V gives CDR1 WNHNN, CDR2 SYGVQD (reference sequence). Trimming pared 7 bases from V and 4 bases from J, leaving 19 bases between. Written as DNA, the CDR3 is TGCGCCAGCATCGGAGGGGCAGGGTGGATCTATGGCTACACCTTC. Residues: CASIGGAGWIYGYTF.

This rearrangement joins TRBV4-3 to TRBJ2-1, with 10 bases lining up with TRBD2. J gave up 3 bases and V 0 bases, and 11 bases lay outside the gene matches. The CDR3 has 19 residues. CDR1 and CDR2 (germline): LGHNA, YSLEER. The CDR3 DNA reads as TGCGCCAGCAGCCAAGAGGCTTCACCGGGACTAGCGAGCTACAATGAGCAGTTCTTC. The encoded protein is CASSQEASPGLASYNEQFF.

The J gene is TRBJ2-7, the V gene TRBV9; tentatively, D is TRBD1 (7 bases). The germline gives CDR1 SGDLS, CDR2 YYNGEE. The CDR3 has 16 amino acids. V was shortened by 0 bases and J by 3 bases, with 16 bases between the two germline ends. In DNA form, the CDR3 reads TGTGCCAGCAGCGTAGTTTCAGGGGGGAGCTTCTACGAGCAGTACTTC. Protein: CASSVVSGGSFYEQYF.

The V and J genes are TRBV6-5 and TRBJ1-5, with 8 bases lining up with TRBD1. V gave up 6 bases and J gave up 9 bases; unmatched junction bases: 7. CDR3 length equals 13 residues. CDR1 is MNHEY and CDR2 is SVGAGI in the germline V gene. The CDR3 loop reads CASRVDRAGPQHF. CDR3 DNA sequence: TGTGCCAGCAGAGTGGACAGGGCCGGGCCCCAGCATTTT.

This chain links TRBV6-1 with TRBJ2-3; D may be TRBD2 (7 bases). Germline CDR1 MNHNS, CDR2 SASEGT. The germline V and J ends were trimmed by 0 bases and 2 bases, with 15 bases remaining between them. The CDR3 is made up of 17 amino acids. CDR3 loop: CASSEARGPEITDTQYF. The DNA for the CDR3 is TGTGCCAGCAGTGAAGCGCGGGGGCCAGAGATCACAGATACGCAGTATTTT.

The V and J genes are TRBV7-2 and TRBJ2-3; D gene unclear. V dropped 2 bases and J dropped 3 bases, with 3 bases sitting between them. There are 12 residues in the CDR3. From germline, CDR1 is SGHTA and CDR2 FQGNSA. CDR3 sequence: CASSLYTDTQYF. Written as DNA, the CDR3 is TGTGCCAGCAGCTTATATACAGATACGCAGTATTTT.

This chain links TRBV28 with TRBJ1-1, with D unresolved. Trimming took off 5 bases at V and 0 bases at J, with 10 bases between the two ends. The CDR3 length is 14 residues. Germline values: CDR1 MDHEN, CDR2 SYDVKM. The CDR3 region is CASSRRPLNTEAFF. The CDR3, as DNA: TGTGCCAGCAGTCGGCGGCCTCTGAACACTGAAGCTTTCTTT.